This T cell receptor beta chain came from a study of blood T cell repertoires in COVID-19. Across the study: Samples came from the United States, Italy and Spain, spanning acute and convalescent COVID-19. Nucleic acid was either cDNA or gDNA, and it came from T cells, B-cell-depleted T cells, or PBMCs.

This CDR3 has 15 residues. V dropped 4 bases and J dropped 6; count of bases not matched to a gene: 1. CDR1 and CDR2 from the germline V gene are MNHEY and SVGEGT. Original analysis: Reference gene primer amplification gave estimated nucleated cell counts. The protocol was immunoSEQ multiplex PCR, while the TCRdb copy is restricted to in-frame clones and leaves out a portion. That table gives V, J and clone size, and the DNA gave D and trimming. This sample has some 300,000 clones, with approximately 88% found just once. The TCR comes from a young woman who had recovered from COVID-19. Input material: peripheral blood. The V and J genes are TRBV6-2 or TRBV6-3 and TRBJ2-1, with 15 bases aligning to TRBD2. CDR3 in amino acids: CASSWTSGGANEQFF. The CDR3 DNA reads as TGTGCCAGCAGTTGGACTAGCGGGGGGGCCAATGAGCAGTTCTTC.